This T cell receptor beta chain was observed in a study of cytomegalovirus exposure and HLA in healthy donors. Primers for the PCR totalled 60 Vbeta and 13 Jbeta. Sequenced by immunoSEQ multiplex PCR; TCRdb stores in-frame clones only, minus some. The table includes some 150,000 clones, roughly a tenth detected once. The CDR3 is 14 amino acids. From germline, CDR1 is MDHEN and CDR2 SYDVKM. Sequenced material: PBMCs. The gene calls are TRBV28 and TRBJ2-5; 9 nucleotides align to TRBD1. The J call is uncertain, as TRBJ2-7 better fits the DNA end. This sequence originates from a male donor in good health and CMV-seronegative. The chain's CDR3 is CASSLAGQGYEQYF. In nucleotides, the CDR3 is TGTGCCAGCAGTTTGGCGGGACAGGGCTACGAGCAGTACTTC.